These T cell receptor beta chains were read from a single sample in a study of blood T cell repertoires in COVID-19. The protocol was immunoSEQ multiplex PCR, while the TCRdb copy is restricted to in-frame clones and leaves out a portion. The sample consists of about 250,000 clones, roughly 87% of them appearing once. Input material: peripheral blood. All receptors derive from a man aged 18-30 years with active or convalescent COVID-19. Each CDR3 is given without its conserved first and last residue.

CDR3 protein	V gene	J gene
ASSPGAEAF	TRBV7-9	TRBJ1-1
ASSSRDRAHNEQF	TRBV5-6	TRBJ2-1
ASAQDFGANVLT	TRBV6-5	TRBJ2-6
ASSLRKGPNGYT	TRBV28	TRBJ1-2
ASSRPIEGVSYNEQF	TRBV11-2	TRBJ2-1
ASSLPRGLSSGANVLT	TRBV5-5	TRBJ2-6
ASRSIDRPNTEAF	TRBV11-1	TRBJ1-1
SGYHSGREETQY	TRBV29-1	TRBJ2-5
ASSPSGQGGYGYT	TRBV7-3	TRBJ1-2
ASTVGGQGNYEQY	TRBV5-1	TRBJ2-7
ASKERTATGNTIY	TRBV19	TRBJ1-3
ASSLSSYTDTQY	TRBV5-4	TRBJ2-3
ASTPGGGGEAF	TRBV12-3/TRBV12-4	TRBJ1-1
ASSSGTKEETQY	TRBV5-1	TRBJ2-5
ASSLTGGSADTQY	TRBV5-1	TRBJ2-3
ASSLGAGGYT	TRBV12-3/TRBV12-4	TRBJ1-2
ASRRPTGREQY	TRBV28	TRBJ2-7
ASSVVPGGTGNEQF	TRBV9	TRBJ2-1
ASRDSSGNTIY	TRBV6-5	TRBJ1-3
ASSHKNTEAF	TRBV18	TRBJ1-1
ASSWDRVSGNTIY	TRBV11-2	TRBJ1-3
ASSQQRIPGSPIY	TRBV7-3	TRBJ1-3
ASSLAQGSDTQY	TRBV5-4	TRBJ2-3
ASSSQLQGLNQPQH	TRBV6-5	TRBJ1-5
ASSINGQANYGYT	TRBV27	TRBJ1-2
ASSGPQGGVTDTQY	TRBV10-1	TRBJ2-3
ASSQQVGVNTEAF	TRBV9	TRBJ1-1
ASSVGTGSSEQY	TRBV9	TRBJ2-7
ASSPGLAGITDTQY	TRBV5-1	TRBJ2-3
ASSLGLYNEQF	TRBV5-1	TRBJ2-1
ASSQDQGANEKLF	TRBV4-3	TRBJ1-4
ASSLGGRIRSGNTIY	TRBV7-2	TRBJ1-3
ATRTASNQPQH	TRBV10-3	TRBJ1-5
ANSQEGRVPYGYT	TRBV3-1/TRBV3-2	TRBJ1-2
ASSYHVPTSGSNREQF	TRBV6-2/TRBV6-3	TRBJ2-1
ASSLREGSSQPQH	TRBV28	TRBJ1-5
SAGQGLGYT	TRBV20-1	TRBJ1-2
ASSYSWTSQSDTQY	TRBV6-2/TRBV6-3	TRBJ2-3
ASSLARSQPQH	TRBV7-8	TRBJ1-5
ASSEKLYTIY	TRBV28	TRBJ1-3
ASSPDLDRVLEKLF	TRBV7-8	TRBJ1-4